The rows below give T cell receptor beta chains drawn from one sample of a study of T cell responses to AZD1222 COVID-19 vaccine. Clones were sequenced by immunoSEQ multiplex PCR, and TCRdb holds only the in-frame ones, with some missing. The table shows fewer than 30,000 clones, with 70% to 90% occurring only once. Source: peripheral blood, taken 28 days after the second AZD1222 dose. These receptors originate from an adult who received the AZD1222 COVID-19 vaccine. Both conserved end residues are part of each CDR3.

v_gene: TRBV15
j_gene: TRBJ1-2
CDR3aa: CATSRDTLRTHYGYTF

v_gene: TRBV4-2
j_gene: TRBJ2-1
CDR3aa: CASSKAPASGSEYNEQFF

v_gene: TRBV5-1
j_gene: TRBJ2-2
CDR3aa: CASSPGGGHYTGELFF

v_gene: TRBV5-1
j_gene: TRBJ2-2
CDR3aa: CASRTDRGDSNTGELFF

v_gene: TRBV2
j_gene: TRBJ2-5
CDR3aa: CASRALAGEVETQYF

v_gene: TRBV5-1
j_gene: TRBJ2-3
CDR3aa: CASSLAAGTDTQYF

v_gene: TRBV18
j_gene: TRBJ2-7
CDR3aa: CASSPPGQEGYEQYF

v_gene: TRBV6-5
j_gene: TRBJ2-3
CDR3aa: CAIQSSGSSTDTQYF

v_gene: TRBV15
j_gene: TRBJ2-5
CDR3aa: CATSPRTGGLETQYF

v_gene: TRBV28
j_gene: TRBJ2-7
CDR3aa: CASRRGGTYEQYF

v_gene: TRBV7-8
j_gene: TRBJ2-6
CDR3aa: CASSLTGSSGANVLTF

v_gene: TRBV18
j_gene: TRBJ2-1
CDR3aa: CASSPPSGSEQFF

v_gene: TRBV11-2
j_gene: TRBJ1-2
CDR3aa: CASTNQLDSGGYTF

v_gene: TRBV24-1
j_gene: TRBJ2-7
CDR3aa: CATSDLTSGGTYEQYF

v_gene: TRBV30
j_gene: TRBJ2-1
CDR3aa: CAWSVGAGDPYNEQFF

v_gene: TRBV30
j_gene: TRBJ2-5
CDR3aa: CAWSRRAGETQYF

v_gene: TRBV6-1
j_gene: TRBJ2-2
CDR3aa: CASSVGLGGPGELFF

v_gene: TRBV5-4
j_gene: TRBJ2-3
CDR3aa: CASSFRQGWATDTQYF

v_gene: TRBV5-1
j_gene: TRBJ2-2
CDR3aa: CASSLGLLAGGPNTGELFF

v_gene: TRBV28
j_gene: TRBJ2-1
CDR3aa: CASSRTGWGDEQFF

v_gene: TRBV21-1
j_gene: TRBJ2-5
CDR3aa: CASSNLGLGLAEETQYF

v_gene: TRBV24-1
j_gene: TRBJ1-1
CDR3aa: CATSGPGAVNTEAFF